What follows describes a single T cell receptor (beta chain). This CDR3 has 19 residues. V shed 0 bases and J shed 2 bases, with 19 bases lying between them. In germline, CDR1 is SGHVS, CDR2 FNYEAQ. The data derive from a study of blood T cell repertoires in COVID-19. Background on the study: T cells, B-cell-depleted T cells, or PBMCs provided the cDNA or gDNA that served as material.

Profiling relied on immunoSEQ multiplex PCR, and the TCRdb table lists in-frame clones only, not all of them. The data show a few hundred thousand clones, roughly 86% seen once. V usage is TRBV7-6 and J usage is TRBJ2-2, with D tentatively TRBD2 (6 bases). The sequence was collected from a man aged 40-50 years in a cohort exposed to, infected with or recovered from COVID-19 (not recorded which). Sample: PBMCs or T cells enriched from blood (not recorded which). CDR3 DNA: TGTGCCAGCAGCTTAGCCTTCGCGGGGAGCAGAATCAACACCGGGGAGCTGTTTTTT. Translation gives CASSLAFAGSRINTGELFF.